This T cell receptor (beta chain) was recorded in a study of T cell changes during pregnancy in multiple sclerosis. This clone was found once. Clones were sequenced by immunoSEQ multiplex PCR, and TCRdb holds only the in-frame ones, with some missing. The data show tens of thousands of clones, 85% to 95% seen once. Germline trimming cut 4 bases from V and 7 bases from J; bases unmatched to any gene: 2. This CDR3 region has 13 residues. In germline, CDR1 is LNHDA, CDR2 SQIVND (reference sequence). The chain recombines TRBV19 with TRBJ2-2; 8 nucleotides line up with TRBD2. This TCR was sampled from a female donor with multiple sclerosis, enrolled in a pregnancy study. Material: CD4+ T cells from peripheral blood mononuclear cells, obtained in the second trimester of pregnancy. The DNA of the CDR3 is TGTGCCAGTAGTAGCCTAGCGGGCGGGGAGCTGTTTTTT. Translating it yields CASSSLAGGELFF.